A selection of T cell receptor beta chains follows, all from one sample in a study of cytomegalovirus exposure and HLA in healthy donors. The table came from immunoSEQ multiplex PCR; TCRdb's copy has only in-frame clones and leaves some out. The profile covers approximately 160,000 clones, with roughly four fifths appearing a single time and about 1.9% taken by the ten largest. Sample: PBMCs. These TCRs come from a woman between 18 and 29 years old in good health and CMV-seronegative. CDR3s include the opening cysteine and the closing phenylalanine or tryptophan. The D gene is left open where the match is weak. Clone size, where shown, is once, few, many, or a class for clones that have expanded.

>NA|TRBJ1-1|TRBV7-3|NA
TGTGCCAGCAGCCCTAATATGAACACTGAAGCTTTCTTT
CASSPNMNTEAFF
>TRBD1|TRBJ1-5|TRBV7-2|NA
TGTGCCAGCAGCCTCACCCCCTACAGGGGCAGGGGGCAGCCCCAGCATTTT
CASSLTPYRGRGQPQHF
>TRBD1|TRBJ2-7|TRBV25-1|NA
TGTGCCAGCACGCAGGACAGGGGCTCCTACGAGCAGTACTTC
CASTQDRGSYEQYF
>NA|TRBJ1-1|TRBV5-1|NA
TGCGCCAGCAGCTTGGGGAATACAGGGAAAACTGAAGCTTTCTTT
CASSLGNTGKTEAFF
>NA|TRBJ1-4|TRBV7-9|NA
TGTGCCAGCAGCCTACGGAATGAAAAACTGTTTTTT
CASSLRNEKLFF
>NA|TRBJ2-7|TRBV27|NA
TGTGCCAGCAGCGCTGGGGGGGGCCACGGCGAGCAGTACTTC
CASSAGGGHGEQYF
>TRBD1|TRBJ2-2|TRBV5-5|NA
TGTGCCAGCCATGAAGGGGGCGCGACCGGGGAGCTGTTTTTT
CASHEGGATGELFF
>NA|TRBJ1-2|TRBV27|NA
TGTGCCAGCAGCCTCCGGGGGGGGTCAGCTAACTATGGCTACACCTTC
CASSLRGGSANYGYTF
>TRBD2|TRBJ2-1|TRBV7-6|NA
TGTGCCAGCAGCTTAGCGAAAGGAGGGACTAGGGACAATGAGCAGTTCTTC
CASSLAKGGTRDNEQFF
>TRBD2|TRBJ2-1|TRBV6-5|few
TGTGCCAGCAGTACGCGGACTAGCGGGCGAGGTGAGCAGTTCTTC
CASSTRTSGRGEQFF
>NA|TRBJ2-3|TRBV28|NA
TGTGCCAGCAGTTTCCAGCGACCTAGCACAGATACGCAGTATTTT
CASSFQRPSTDTQYF
>NA|TRBJ1-2|TRBV9|NA
TGTGCCAGCAGCGCGACTAACTTC
CASSATNF
>TRBD1|TRBJ1-1|TRBV7-9|NA
TGTGCCAGCAGCCCCCGACAGGGTATGAACACTGAAGCTTTCTTT
CASSPRQGMNTEAFF
>NA|TRBJ2-1|TRBV6-1|NA
TGTGCCGGCAAGATACGGACAACTTACAATGAGCAGTTCTTC
CAGKIRTTYNEQFF
>TRBD1|TRBJ1-2|TRBV15|NA
TGTGCCACCAGCAGAGATCCTCTTCAACCGGGACAGGGGAGTCATGGCTACACCTTC
CATSRDPLQPGQGSHGYTF
>NA|TRBJ1-2|TRBV5-4|few
TGTGCCAGCAGTTTGATCCGATCCGAGGGCTACACCTTC
CASSLIRSEGYTF
>NA|TRBJ1-1|TRBV11-2|NA
TGTGCCAGCAGCTTAGTTCCTAATACTGAAGCTTTCTTT
CASSLVPNTEAFF
>NA|TRBJ1-5|TRBV23-1|NA
TGCGCCAGCAGTCATAGACAACAGCCCCAGCATTTT
CASSHRQQPQHF
>NA|TRBJ2-3|TRBV15|NA
TGTGCCACCAGCAGAGAAGGGGGGGCCCCCACAGATACGCAGTATTTT
CATSREGGAPTDTQYF
>TRBD1|TRBJ1-1|TRBV7-8|few
TGTGCCAGCAGCGCGAGACAGGGTGGGAACACTGAAGCTTTCTTT
CASSARQGGNTEAFF
>TRBD2|TRBJ2-5|TRBV9|NA
TGTGCCAGCAGCGTAGGGGTAGCGGGAGGCGGAGAGACCCAGTACTTC
CASSVGVAGGGETQYF
>TRBD1|TRBJ1-1|TRBV7-9|NA
TGTGCCAGCAGCCCTACAGGGGAAAGGGCTTTCTTT
CASSPTGERAFF